This T cell receptor (beta chain) was sequenced in a study of blood T cell repertoires in COVID-19. For the study at large: Sites across the United States, Italy and Spain contributed samples from acute and convalescent COVID-19. The analysed material was cDNA or gDNA that came from T cells, B-cell-depleted T cells, or PBMCs.

Under the authors' procedure: The assay estimated nucleated cells by amplifying reference gene primers. Assay used: immunoSEQ multiplex PCR; TCRdb lists only in-frame clones, some missing. V and J calls plus clone size are reproduced from that table; the DNA served to infer D and trimming. This table has around 220,000 clones, over 80% appearing once. The V gene's germline CDR1 is MNHEY and CDR2 SMNVEV (reference sequence). This CDR3 has 14 amino acids. Germline trimming cut 8 bases from V and 1 base from J; bases unmatched to any gene: 6. As for this clone: At the DNA level, this CDR3 is encoded by other sequences in the same sample as well.

The specimen sequenced was peripheral blood. This receptor was obtained from a human donor in a cohort sampled during active COVID-19. The rearrangement links TRBV27 to TRBJ2-3; 7 nucleotides agree with TRBD1. The CDR3 is CASGDRDGTDTQYF. In DNA, the CDR3 is TGTGCCAGCGGCGACAGGGATGGCACAGATACGCAGTATTTT.